Following are 24 T cell receptor beta chains from one sample sequenced in a study of blood T cell repertoires in COVID-19. Profiled with immunoSEQ multiplex PCR; TCRdb holds only in-frame clones, not every one. The sample has around 100,000 clones, around four fifths seen once. Sequenced input: peripheral blood. Source of these receptors: a human donor in a cohort sampled during active COVID-19.

This clone appeared once. The genes are TRBV9 and TRBJ1-3; the match to TRBD1 covers 7 bases. Germline values: CDR1 SGDLS, CDR2 YYNGEE. Trimming at V came to 3 bases and at J to 2 bases, leaving 5 bases not matched to a gene. The CDR3 is 15 amino acids. The CDR3 bases are TGTGCCAGCAGCGCCACAGGGGTGGCTGGAAACACCATATATTTT. Amino acids: CASSATGVAGNTIYF.

This clone was detected only a few times. V gene TRBV14 combines with J gene TRBJ1-2; 7 bases are shared with TRBD1. V lost 4 bases and J lost 11; bases outside the gene matches: 7. Germline-derived CDR1 and CDR2 are SGHDN and FVKESK. This CDR3 is 12 amino acids long. CDR3 in DNA: TGTGCCAGCAGCCTTACAGGGGCGGGTTACACCTTC. Its protein product is CASSLTGAGYTF.

The chain joins TRBV2 to TRBJ1-1, with 7 bases identical to TRBD1. V trimming: 6 bases; J trimming: 7 bases; junction bases outside the gene matches: 14. There are 15 residues in the CDR3. Germline V lookup: CDR1 SNHLY, CDR2 FYNNEI. The CDR3 DNA sequence: TGTGCCAGCAGCGCAACTGGACAGGAGAACGGTGAAGCTTTCTTT. Translating gives CASSATGQENGEAFF.

The count of this clone is one. The chain is built from TRBV18 and TRBJ1-2; TRBD1 agrees at 9 bases. Germline V gene data show CDR1 as KGHSH and CDR2 as LQKENI. The CDR3 has 15 residues. V lost 0 bases, J lost 4 bases, and 3 bases stayed unmatched. The CDR3 reads CASSPPGQGSYGYTF. For the CDR3, the DNA is TGTGCCAGCTCACCACCGGGACAGGGTTCCTATGGCTACACCTTC.

V gene TRBV7-9 combines with J gene TRBJ1-3; D is possibly TRBD1 (5 bases). In germline, CDR1 is SEHNR, CDR2 FQNEAQ (reference sequence). The CDR3 is 14 residues long. Trimming removed 4 bases from V and 4 bases from J, with 11 bases in between. CDR3: CASSSTGSGNTIYF. For the CDR3, the DNA is TGTGCCAGCAGCTCAACAGGCTCCGGAAACACCATATATTTT.

This clone showed up just once. The genes are TRBV7-8 and TRBJ2-1; 15 bases agree with TRBD2. The CDR3 covers 15 residues. Germline V gives CDR1 SGHVS, CDR2 FQNEAQ. V was pared by 3 bases and J by 9 bases, with 3 bases of the junction left unmatched. CDR3 in DNA: TGTGCCAGCAGCTTTAGGACTAGCGGGGGGGGTGAGCAGTTCTTC. Protein sequence: CASSFRTSGGGEQFF.

CDR3 residues: CASARGGQGEKLFF. The DNA of the CDR3 is TGTGCCAGCGCCCGGGGAGGGCAGGGTGAAAAACTGTTTTTT. V gene TRBV6-6 combines with J gene TRBJ1-4, with D possibly matching TRBD1 (5 bases). The germline V gene has CDR1 MNHNY and CDR2 SVGAGI (reference sequence). Trimming cost V 8 bases and J 7 bases, with 17 bases left between them. The CDR3 contains 14 residues.

The chain has TRBV5-4 and TRBJ2-5; 12 nucleotides line up with TRBD2. V lost 4 bases and J lost 0; bases outside the gene matches: 4. CDR1 is SGHNT and CDR2 is YYREEE in the germline V gene (reference sequence). This CDR3 is built from 16 residues. CDR3 loop: CASSHGTSGYQETQYF. In DNA form, the CDR3 reads TGTGCCAGCAGCCACGGGACTAGCGGGTACCAAGAGACCCAGTACTTC.

This clone occurred a few times. The chain employs TRBV2 and TRBJ1-6; D remains unclear. The germline V gene has CDR1 SNHLY and CDR2 FYNNEI. Trimming shortened V by 6 bases and J by 0 bases, and 12 bases separated the two germline ends. This CDR3 is 16 amino acids long. CDR3 in DNA: TGTGCCAGCAGAAAAATGATTAGCTCCTATAATTCACCCCTCCACTTT. Protein sequence: CASRKMISSYNSPLHF.

This clone was recorded a few times. The rearrangement uses TRBV18 and TRBJ2-3; TRBD1 matches at 11 bases. CDR1 is KGHSH and CDR2 is LQKENI in the germline V gene. The V and J ends lost 0 bases and 9 bases, in that order; junction bases with no gene match: 8. The CDR3 covers 16 residues. The CDR3 sequence is CASSPPSGTGGRTQYF. The CDR3 DNA sequence: TGTGCCAGCTCACCACCATCGGGGACAGGGGGACGGACGCAGTATTTT. Using reference TRBV18 and TRBJ2-3 for the parts outside the CDR3, the full variable domain is NAGVMQNPRHLVRRRGQEARLRCSPMKGHSHVYWYRQLPEEGLKFMVYLQKENIIDESGMPKERFSAEFPKEGPSILRIQQVVRGDSAAYFCASSPPSGTGGRTQYFGPGTRLTVL.

The rearrangement joins TRBV5-1 to TRBJ2-1; D remains ambiguous. CDR1 is SGHRS, CDR2 YFSETQ, per germline. V was shortened by 0 bases and J by 10 bases, with 8 bases between the two germline ends. The CDR3 consists of 12 residues. The CDR3 DNA sequence: TGCGCCAGCAGCTTGGTGTCCTCCGAGCAGTTCTTC. Its translation is CASSLVSSEQFF.

The V call is TRBV5-4, the J call TRBJ1-2; D might be TRBD1 (5 bases). This CDR3 has 16 residues. The germline gives CDR1 SGHNT, CDR2 YYREEE (reference sequence). V was shortened by 0 bases and J by 0 bases, with 12 bases between the two germline ends. This chain's CDR3 is CASSLGQGSSNYGYTF. For the CDR3, the DNA is TGTGCCAGCAGCTTGGGGCAGGGTTCGTCTAACTATGGCTACACCTTC.

This chain joins TRBV3-1 (or the pseudogene TRBV3-2) and TRBJ2-3; TRBD2 aligns across 13 bases. The V gene's germline CDR1 is LGHDT and CDR2 YNNKEL (reference sequence). V lost 4 bases and J lost 1; bases outside the gene matches: 5. This CDR3 spans 17 amino acids. Here the CDR3 DNA reads TGTGCCAGCAGCCGGGGACTAGCGGGGAGGGGCACAGATACGCAGTATTTT. This sequence encodes CASSRGLAGRGTDTQYF.

The V gene is TRBV10-3, the J gene TRBJ1-2, with 7 positions matching TRBD1. Germline-derived CDR1 and CDR2 are ENHRY and SYGVKD. This CDR3 region has 15 residues. J gave up 6 bases and V 2 bases, and 9 bases lay outside the gene matches. CDR3: CAISEGDRVGNGYTF. The CDR3 nucleotides are TGTGCCATCAGTGAGGGTGACAGGGTGGGGAATGGCTACACCTTC.

This clone is a singleton in its sample. This chain uses TRBV5-1 with TRBJ2-3; 7 bases align to TRBD1. This CDR3 comprises 15 residues. Germline V gene lookup returns CDR1 SGHRS and CDR2 YFSETQ. V was clipped by 5 bases and J by 0 bases; unmatched bases: 6. CDR3 sequence: CASREGARSTDTQYF. CDR3 DNA: TGCGCCAGCAGAGAGGGGGCCCGTAGCACAGATACGCAGTATTTT.

The chain has TRBV3-1 (or the pseudogene TRBV3-2) and TRBJ1-2, with 9 bases identical to TRBD1. The V gene end was trimmed by 3 bases and the J gene end by 8 bases; junction bases not matched to a gene: 7. Per germline, CDR1 LGHDT and CDR2 YNNKEL (reference sequence). The CDR3 contains 14 residues. In DNA form, the CDR3 reads TGTGCCAGCAGCCAGGGGACAGGGCGGACAGGCTACACCTTC. Its protein is CASSQGTGRTGYTF.

CDR3 nucleotides: TGTGCCAGCATGAGGGGGATATTAGATGGCTACACCTTC. This gives the protein CASMRGILDGYTF. This sequence joins TRBV6-5 and TRBJ1-2, with a tentative D call TRBD1 (6 bases). Looked up from germline, CDR1 is MNHEY and CDR2 is SVGAGI. The CDR3 spans 13 residues. V was trimmed by 7 bases and J by 6 bases, leaving 15 bases between them.

The chain employs TRBV9 and TRBJ1-1, with 8 bases matching TRBD1. Per germline, CDR1 SGDLS and CDR2 YYNGEE. The CDR3 runs 15 residues. The V gene end was trimmed by 4 bases and the J gene end by 1 base; junction bases not matched to a gene: 6. The CDR3 protein is CASSPRTGRNTEAFF. The CDR3 coding sequence is TGTGCCAGCAGCCCGAGGACAGGGAGGAACACTGAAGCTTTCTTT.

This chain uses TRBV5-4 with TRBJ1-2; 9 positions match TRBD1. Germline values: CDR1 SGHNT, CDR2 YYREEE (reference sequence). After removal of 3 bases from V and 3 bases from J, the junction contained 6 bases not matched to a gene. The CDR3 length is 15 residues. CDR3 in amino acids: CASSSGQGRDYGYTF. Written as DNA, the CDR3 is TGTGCCAGCAGCTCCGGACAGGGGAGGGACTATGGCTACACCTTC.

This clone was found once. The rearrangement joins TRBV5-4 to TRBJ2-7; 9 bases match TRBD2. The CDR3 consists of 14 residues. Per the germline V gene, CDR1 is SGHNT and CDR2 is YYREEE (reference sequence). Germline trimming cut 2 bases from V and 7 bases from J; bases unmatched to any gene: 7. CDR3 sequence: CASSLAGGTGEQYF. DNA of the CDR3: TGTGCCAGCAGCTTAGCGGGGGGTACGGGGGAGCAGTACTTC.

The rearrangement uses TRBV6-5 and TRBJ1-1; TRBD1 might be the D (5 bases). The CDR3 is made up of 14 amino acids. Germline-derived CDR1 and CDR2 are MNHEY and SVGAGI. V shed 6 bases and J shed 11 bases, with 22 bases lying between them. The CDR3 sequence: CASRITGGGGDAFF. The CDR3 DNA reads as TGTGCCAGCAGGATCACGGGGGGAGGAGGTGACGCTTTCTTT.

DNA of the CDR3: TGTGCCAGCAGCCCCGGACTAGCGGGGGGGACCCAGTACTTC. It yields the protein CASSPGLAGGTQYF. This chain links TRBV7-7 with TRBJ2-5, with 14 bases matching TRBD2. J gave up 7 bases and V 5 bases, and 3 bases lay outside the gene matches. The CDR3 consists of 14 residues. CDR1 is SSHAT and CDR2 is FNYEAQ in the germline V gene (reference sequence). Looking up the rest from reference TRBV7-7 and TRBJ2-5 gives the full variable domain: GAGVSQSPRYKVTKRGQDVTLRCDPISSHATLYWYQQALGQGPEFLTYFNYEAQPDKSGLPSDRFSAERPEGSISTLTIQRTEQRDSAMYRCASSPGLAGGTQYFGPGTRLLVL.

V is TRBV19 and J is TRBJ2-7; 10 bases line up with TRBD1. The germline CDR1 and CDR2 sequences are LNHDA and SQIVND (reference sequence). V shed 7 bases, J shed 6 bases, and the junction held 12 bases outside the gene matches. The length of the CDR3 is 15 residues. This CDR3 reads CASTPGGTGVGEQYF. DNA of the CDR3: TGTGCCAGTACTCCGGGCGGGACAGGGGTTGGCGAGCAGTACTTC.

As DNA, the CDR3 is TGCGCCAGCAGCCCGGCTGGTTTGGGGCGAAACACTGAAGCTTTCTTT. It specifies CASSPAGLGRNTEAFF. The V and J genes are TRBV4-1 and TRBJ1-1, with D possibly being TRBD1 (5 bases). The CDR3 runs to 16 residues. Germline V lookup: CDR1 MGHRA, CDR2 YSYEKL. V was cut by 4 bases and J by 2 bases, with 17 bases left in between.